The source of this T cell receptor (beta chain) is a study of shared T cell receptors in the human thymus. This clone was seen a handful of times. Sequencing was performed with immunoSEQ multiplex PCR; in TCRdb, only in-frame clones are kept and a portion is missing. The data show about 660,000 clones, more than 75% seen once. With 0 bases removed from V and 9 bases from J, the gap between germline ends came to 21 bases. Germline CDR1 reads SGHNT; CDR2 reads YYREEE (reference sequence). This CDR3 is built from 16 residues. Another study also made use of these data, one on human thymus T cells. That investigation notes: Resections from corrective heart surgery supplied the thymus tissue. An apparent bias in V and J gene usage was seen in thymic and blood repertoires.

The chain couples TRBV5-4 to TRBJ1-2, with D tentatively TRBD1 (5 bases). The TCR originated in a boy under three years old with a congenital heart defect. The sequenced sample was thymocytes. For the CDR3, the DNA is TGTGCCAGCAGCTTGGAATCGGGCAGGGCGGGGCACCGCTACACCTTC. Amino acids: CASSLESGRAGHRYTF. The whole variable domain, filled in from reference TRBV5-4 and TRBJ1-2, reads ETGVTQSPTHLIKTRGQQVTLRCSSQSGHNTVSWYQQALGQGPQFIFQYYREEENGRGNFPPRFSGLQFPNYSSELNVNALELDDSALYLCASSLESGRAGHRYTFGSGTRLTVV.